A single sample gave rise to the 27 T cell receptor beta chains below, sequenced in a study of blood T cell repertoires in COVID-19 (dated by TCRdb to the early 2020s). The receptor library was made with the immunoSEQ multiplex PCR assay. TCRdb stores this immuneACCESS table with in-frame sequences only. Part of the clones is absent; in the studies checked, under half of the shortfall reflects unresolved V genes, and no reason is known for the rest. This sample comprises 140,000 or so clones, over 80% of them detected only once. Roughly 1% of the sample belongs to the ten largest clones. Source material: peripheral blood. The source of these receptors is a woman in her forties or fifties with acute or convalescent COVID-19.

A single count supports this clone. The V gene is TRBV10-3, the J gene TRBJ1-6; TRBD1 matches at 9 bases. Germline V CDR1 and CDR2: ENHRY, SYGVKD. The CDR3 consists of 15 residues. J was trimmed by 9 bases and V by 2 bases; bases with no gene match: 5. The CDR3 loop reads CAISETGGFGSPLHF. CDR3 in DNA: TGTGCCATCAGTGAGACAGGGGGCTTTGGTTCACCCCTCCACTTT.

The CDR3 bases are TGTGCCAGTAGTGTCATTCCGGGACAGGCTAGCAATCAGCCCCAGCATTTT. It encodes CASSVIPGQASNQPQHF. This rearrangement joins TRBV19 to TRBJ1-5, with TRBD1 matching over 8 bases. The J segment lost 0 bases and the V segment lost 5 bases, leaving 9 bases of the junction unmatched. The CDR3 extends over 17 amino acids. Germline V gene sequence: CDR1 LNHDA, CDR2 SQIVND (reference sequence).

The chain links TRBV5-1 to TRBJ2-5, with TRBD2 as a possible D gene (6 bases). Germline CDR1 and CDR2: SGHRS and YFSETQ. The CDR3 has 16 amino acids. The germline V and J ends were trimmed by 0 bases and 3 bases, with 15 bases remaining between them. CDR3 in amino acids: CASSLGRAVLEETQYF. Here the CDR3 DNA reads TGCGCCAGCAGCTTGGGGAGGGCGGTCCTGGAAGAGACCCAGTACTTC.

The chain links TRBV6-5 to TRBJ1-4; no clear D. Germline CDR1 reads MNHEY; CDR2 reads SVGAGI. The CDR3 is 12 residues long. Trimming removed 6 bases from V and 8 bases from J, with 10 bases in between. The CDR3 DNA reads as TGTGCCAGCAGATCAGACAAAGAAAAACTGTTTTTT. Translated: CASRSDKEKLFF.

This clone was counted only a few times. This sequence joins TRBV27 and TRBJ2-7; 13 bases are shared with TRBD2. This CDR3 region has 15 residues. V lost 5 bases and J lost 3; bases outside the gene matches: 4. Germline lookup yields CDR1 MNHEY and CDR2 SMNVEV (reference sequence). CDR3 nucleotide sequence: TGTGCCAGCAGTCGGACTAGCGGGAGAGTCTACGAGCAGTACTTC. This encodes CASSRTSGRVYEQYF.

This rearrangement joins TRBV7-9 to TRBJ1-4, with a tentative D call TRBD1 (5 bases). CDR1 and CDR2 (germline): SEHNR, FQNEAQ (reference sequence). Trimming removed 0 bases from V and 7 bases from J, with 12 bases in between. CDR3 length equals 15 residues. The CDR3 DNA reads TGTGCCAGCAGCTTAGCCCCAGGGCCTAGTGAAAAACTGTTTTTT. This codes for CASSLAPGPSEKLFF.

The rearrangement uses TRBV5-1 and TRBJ2-7, with no clear D. V gave up 0 bases and J gave up 1 base, with 14 bases separating them. This CDR3 contains 16 residues. Germline CDR1 reads SGHRS; CDR2 reads YFSETQ. The CDR3 DNA follows: TGCGCCAGCAGCTTGGGTGGTGCAGGTCCATCCTACGAGCAGTACTTC. Translated, it gives CASSLGGAGPSYEQYF.

The gene calls are TRBV6-5 and TRBJ2-7, with a weak D call TRBD2 (6 bases). The CDR3 is made up of 13 amino acids. V lost 10 bases and J 5 bases, leaving 18 bases between the germline ends. Germline lookup yields CDR1 MNHEY and CDR2 SVGAGI. The CDR3, as DNA: TGTGCCACCCAAGGAGGGGCGAGGCACGAGCAGTACTTC. This sequence encodes CATQGGARHEQYF.

The chain has TRBV5-1 and TRBJ2-5, with D perhaps TRBD1 (6 bases). The CDR3 has 14 residues. V lost 5 bases to trimming and J lost 1 base, with 12 bases between them. Germline CDR1 reads SGHRS; CDR2 reads YFSETQ. In DNA form, the CDR3 reads TGCGCCAGCAGGGTGGTGGGGGCCCAAGAGACCCAGTACTTC. Protein sequence: CASRVVGAQETQYF.

The chain is built from TRBV5-1 and TRBJ2-7; TRBD2 agrees at 8 bases. The germline V gene encodes CDR1 SGHRS and CDR2 YFSETQ. V was pared by 0 bases and J by 7 bases, with 9 bases of the junction left unmatched. The CDR3 loop spans 15 amino acids. The CDR3 bases are TGCGCCAGCAGCTTGGTATCCCCGTCGGGAGGGGAGCAGTACTTC. This translates into CASSLVSPSGGEQYF.

The V and J genes are TRBV6-5 and TRBJ1-1; tentative D call: TRBD1 (6 bases). CDR1 is MNHEY and CDR2 is SVGAGI in the germline V gene. The germline V and J ends were trimmed by 6 bases and 4 bases, with 15 bases remaining between them. The CDR3 length is 14 residues. Written as DNA, the CDR3 is TGTGCCAGCAGCCTAAAGACAGGTACCACTGAAGCTTTCTTT. It specifies CASSLKTGTTEAFF.

The chain employs TRBV6-5 and TRBJ1-1; D call uncertain. The CDR3 contains 16 residues. The germline V and J ends were trimmed by 4 bases and 3 bases, with 18 bases remaining between them. Germline lookup yields CDR1 MNHEY and CDR2 SVGAGI. The CDR3 DNA is TGTGCCAGCAGTTTCCTGACGGGTCGGTGGGACACTGAAGCTTTCTTT. Residues: CASSFLTGRWDTEAFF.

This rearrangement joins TRBV6-2 or TRBV6-3 to TRBJ1-4; the match to TRBD1 covers 7 bases. The germline V gene has CDR1 MNHEY and CDR2 SVGEGT. With 6 bases clipped from V and 8 bases from J, the junction kept 33 bases outside the gene matches. CDR3 length: 22 residues. CDR3 coding DNA: TGTGCCAGCAGCCTTTCTTACTTTAACTACGGGGTGAAACAGGGGATGCAGGAAAAACTGTTTTTT. Translating it yields CASSLSYFNYGVKQGMQEKLFF.

The chain has TRBV5-1 and TRBJ2-2; 7 bases map to TRBD1. The ends lost 5 bases at V and 6 bases at J; junction bases unmatched: 10. CDR1 and CDR2 (germline): SGHRS, YFSETQ. The CDR3 has 15 amino acids. The CDR3 here is CASSQGVDRAGELFF. CDR3 in DNA: TGCGCCAGCAGTCAGGGGGTCGATCGGGCCGGGGAGCTGTTTTTT.

V is TRBV6-1 and J is TRBJ1-6; 7 bases fit TRBD1. V shed 1 base and J 8 bases; nucleotides not matched to a gene: 5. This CDR3 is 15 amino acids long. Germline-derived CDR1 and CDR2 are MNHNS and SASEGT. CDR3 coding DNA: TGTGCCAGCAGTGAAGTTCGACAGGGCCATTCACCCCTCCACTTT. Amino acid sequence: CASSEVRQGHSPLHF.

The count of this clone is one. V gene TRBV19 combines with J gene TRBJ2-3; D ambiguous. V lost 3 bases and J 2 bases, leaving 6 bases between the germline ends. The CDR3 consists of 13 residues. The germline gives CDR1 LNHDA, CDR2 SQIVND (reference sequence). CDR3 sequence reads: CASSMGYTDTQYF. The DNA for the CDR3 is TGTGCCAGTAGTATGGGCTACACAGATACGCAGTATTTT. The full variable domain, with the rest looked up from reference TRBV19 and TRBJ2-3, is DGGITQSPKYLFRKEGQNVTLSCEQNLNHDAMYWYRQDPGQGLRLIYYSQIVNDFQKGDIAEGYSVSREKKESFPLTVTSAQKNPTAFYLCASSMGYTDTQYFGPGTRLTVL.

The CDR3 protein is CASRTANPYEQYF. DNA for the CDR3: TGTGCCAGCAGGACAGCGAACCCCTACGAGCAGTACTTC. J is TRBJ2-7 and V is TRBV6-5, with a weak D call TRBD1 (5 bases). This CDR3 has 13 amino acids. V was clipped by 6 bases and J by 2 bases, with 11 bases between them. Germline CDR1 and CDR2: MNHEY and SVGAGI.

The chain has TRBV24-1 and TRBJ2-3; unclear D gene. Between the trimmed V and J ends, which lost 3 bases and 0 bases, there was a span of 9 bases. There are 15 residues in the CDR3. Per the germline V gene, CDR1 is KGHDR and CDR2 is SFDVKD. CDR3 residues: CATSDDAESTDTQYF. The CDR3 DNA is TGTGCCACCAGTGATGATGCGGAAAGCACAGATACGCAGTATTTT.

This chain joins TRBV6-5 and TRBJ2-1; no definite D call. The length of the CDR3 is 13 residues. The V end was cut by 0 bases, the J end by 8 bases, with 8 bases between. Germline CDR1 and CDR2: MNHEY and SVGAGI. CDR3 bases: TGTGCCAGCAGTTACTCGAACGGGTATGAGCAGTTCTTC. Translating it yields CASSYSNGYEQFF.

The rearrangement links TRBV5-4 to TRBJ2-1; maybe TRBD1 (6 bases). CDR1 SGHNT and CDR2 YYREEE come from the germline V gene (reference sequence). The CDR3 is made up of 16 amino acids. Trimming took 0 bases from V and 1 from J, leaving 11 bases between them. CDR3 DNA sequence: TGTGCCAGCAGCTTGGCCGGCAGGGGTTCCTACAATGAGCAGTTCTTC. Residues: CASSLAGRGSYNEQFF.

The V call is TRBV7-8, the J call TRBJ1-1; 7 nucleotides line up with TRBD1. The CDR3 is 16 amino acids. V was clipped by 4 bases and J by 1 base; unmatched bases: 9. In germline, CDR1 is SGHVS, CDR2 FQNEAQ. The CDR3: CASSYRQGRSNTEAFF. DNA for the CDR3: TGTGCCAGCAGCTACAGACAGGGAAGATCGAACACTGAAGCTTTCTTT.

This chain links TRBV11-3 with TRBJ2-2; D possibly corresponds to TRBD1 (6 bases). CDR1 is SGHNT and CDR2 is YENEEA in the germline V gene. The CDR3 loop spans 13 amino acids. With 8 bases removed from V and 5 bases from J, the gap between germline ends came to 12 bases. CDR3 in DNA: TGTGCCAGCCGATCAAGGGGGACCGGGGAGCTGTTTTTT. Protein: CASRSRGTGELFF. The whole variable domain, remainder taken from reference TRBV11-3 and TRBJ2-2, is EAGVVQSPRYKIIEKKQPVAFWCNPISGHNTLYWYLQNLGQGPELLIRYENEEAVDDSQLPKDRFSAERLKGVDSTLKIQPAELGDSAVYLCASRSRGTGELFFGEGSRLTVL.

The chain combines TRBV11-2 with TRBJ1-1; 10 positions match TRBD1. CDR1 and CDR2 from the germline V gene are SGHAT and FQNNGV. Trimming at V came to 6 bases and at J to 3 bases, leaving 7 bases not matched to a gene. The CDR3 length is 15 residues. The chain's CDR3 is CASRHSGTGDTEAFF. DNA for the CDR3: TGTGCCAGCAGACATTCCGGGACAGGGGACACTGAAGCTTTCTTT.

This clone was seen only a few times. This chain uses TRBV27 with TRBJ1-2, with TRBD1 matching over 11 bases. This CDR3 has 14 amino acids. Germline CDR1 MNHEY, CDR2 SMNVEV (reference sequence). Trimming took 7 bases from V and 8 from J; bases not matched to a gene: 9. The CDR3 region has the DNA TGTGCCAGCACCCCCAGGACAGGGGGCCGGGGCTACACCTTC. Encoded protein: CASTPRTGGRGYTF.

The V gene is TRBV3-1 (or the pseudogene TRBV3-2), the J gene TRBJ2-7, with unresolved D. V lost 2 bases, J lost 6 bases, and 8 bases lay in between. Germline CDR1 LGHDT, CDR2 YNNKEL (reference sequence). The CDR3 length is 12 residues. The CDR3 region is CASSQSGGEQYF. Written as DNA, the CDR3 is TGTGCCAGCAGCCAATCCGGCGGCGAGCAGTACTTC.

The genes are TRBV7-2 and TRBJ1-5, with a weak D call TRBD1 (5 bases). V lost 3 bases and J lost 3, with 21 bases in between. CDR1 SGHTA and CDR2 FQGNSA come from the germline V gene. The CDR3 has 18 amino acids. This chain's CDR3 is CASSFAGPVREPNQPQHF. The CDR3 DNA follows: TGTGCCAGCAGCTTCGCGGGGCCGGTACGAGAACCCAATCAGCCCCAGCATTTT.

CDR3 nucleotides: TGTGCCAGCAGTTGGGGACAGGGTCCCTACGAGCAGTACTTC. Translating it yields CASSWGQGPYEQYF. The V gene is TRBV27, the J gene TRBJ2-7, with TRBD1 matching over 9 bases. CDR1 and CDR2 from the germline V gene are MNHEY and SMNVEV (reference sequence). This CDR3 region has 14 residues. Trimming took 4 bases from V and 2 from J; bases not matched to a gene: 3.